This TCR beta chain was observed in a study of PD-1 blockade in mismatch repair-deficient tumors. Study-wide background: Patients had approximately 13 mismatch repair-deficient cancer types, all previously treated and progressing. Study conclusions and caveats: After pembrolizumab, tumor-resident clones rose rapidly, then generally contracted before radiologic responses.

Clones were sequenced by immunoSEQ multiplex PCR, and TCRdb holds only the in-frame ones, with some missing. The sample lists tens of thousands of clones, more than 65% occurring once. Germline CDR1 is SGHRS and CDR2 is YFSETQ. The CDR3 loop spans 15 amino acids. Unmatched junction bases numbered 4, after V lost 4 bases and J lost 6 bases. A note on this clone: Its antigen remains unknown.

Mismatch repair deficiency was confirmed in all patients, by PCR or immunohistochemistry. The TCR-sequenced patients were three responders to pembrolizumab. The sequenced sample was peripheral blood, obtained 12 weeks after starting pembrolizumab. The chain joins TRBV5-1 to TRBJ2-3; 14 bases fit TRBD2. The sequence came from an adult with mismatch repair-deficient cancer. The chain's CDR3 is CASSRGLAGEDTQYF. The CDR3 DNA reads TGCGCCAGCAGCCGGGGACTAGCGGGAGAGGATACGCAGTATTTT.